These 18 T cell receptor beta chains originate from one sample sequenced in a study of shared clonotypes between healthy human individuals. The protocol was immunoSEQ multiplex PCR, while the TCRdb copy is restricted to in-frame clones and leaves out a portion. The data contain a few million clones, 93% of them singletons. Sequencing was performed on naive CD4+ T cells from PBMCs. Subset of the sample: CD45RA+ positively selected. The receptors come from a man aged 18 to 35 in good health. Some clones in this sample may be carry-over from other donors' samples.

CDR3 sequence (DNA): TGTGCCAGCTCCCTCGTGGACAGGCCCGGCGAGCAGTACTTC. Its protein is CASSLVDRPGEQYF. The V call is TRBV18, the J call TRBJ2-7; 7 bases fit TRBD1. V was pared by 6 bases and J by 6 bases, with 11 bases of the junction left unmatched. CDR1 is KGHSH, CDR2 LQKENI, per germline. The CDR3 runs to 14 residues.

Written as DNA, the CDR3 is TGTGCCAGCTCACCCGCAGGGACTAGCGGGAGTTTTAATGAGCAGTTCTTC. Translation gives CASSPAGTSGSFNEQFF. The rearrangement uses TRBV18 and TRBJ2-1, with TRBD2 identical over 14 bases. Germline CDR1 is KGHSH and CDR2 is LQKENI. This CDR3 is built from 17 residues. The J segment lost 7 bases and the V segment lost 3 bases, leaving 8 bases of the junction unmatched.

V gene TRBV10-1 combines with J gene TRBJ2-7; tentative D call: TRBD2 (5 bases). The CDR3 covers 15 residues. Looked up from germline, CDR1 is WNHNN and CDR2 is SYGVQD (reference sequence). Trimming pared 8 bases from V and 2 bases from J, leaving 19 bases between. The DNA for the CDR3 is TGCGCCAGCTCATCCCGTTGCGGGTTCCCCTACGAGCAGTACTTC. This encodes CASSSRCGFPYEQYF.

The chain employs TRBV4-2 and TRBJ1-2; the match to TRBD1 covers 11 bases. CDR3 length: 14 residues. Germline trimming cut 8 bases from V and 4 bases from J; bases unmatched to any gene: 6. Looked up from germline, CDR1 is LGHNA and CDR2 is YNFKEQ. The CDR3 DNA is TGTGCCAGCGGGCAGGGACAGGGGGTCTATGGCTACACCTTC. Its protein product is CASGQGQGVYGYTF.

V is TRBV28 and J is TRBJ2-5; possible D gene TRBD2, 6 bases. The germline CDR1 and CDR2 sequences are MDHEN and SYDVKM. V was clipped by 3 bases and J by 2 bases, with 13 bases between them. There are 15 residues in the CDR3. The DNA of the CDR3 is TGTGCCAGCAGTTTGGTTCTGCGGGATCAAGAGACCCAGTACTTC. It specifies CASSLVLRDQETQYF. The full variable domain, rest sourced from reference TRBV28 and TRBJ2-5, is DVKVTQSSRYLVKRTGEKVFLECVQDMDHENMFWYRQDPGLGLRLIYFSYDVKMKEKGDIPEGYSVSREKKERFSLILESASTNQTSMYLCASSLVLRDQETQYFGPGTRLLVL.

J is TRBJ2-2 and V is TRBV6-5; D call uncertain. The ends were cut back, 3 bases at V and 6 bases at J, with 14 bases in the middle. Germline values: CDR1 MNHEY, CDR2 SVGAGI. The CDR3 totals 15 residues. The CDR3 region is CASSYYVTEAGELFF. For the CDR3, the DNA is TGTGCCAGCAGTTATTATGTAACCGAGGCCGGGGAGCTGTTTTTT.

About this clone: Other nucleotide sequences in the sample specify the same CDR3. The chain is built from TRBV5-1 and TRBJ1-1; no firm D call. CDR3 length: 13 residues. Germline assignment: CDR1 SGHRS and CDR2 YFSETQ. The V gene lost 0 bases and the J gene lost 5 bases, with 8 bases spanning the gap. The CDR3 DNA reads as TGCGCCAGCAGCTTGGCTGGGAGGACTGAAGCTTTCTTT. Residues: CASSLAGRTEAFF.

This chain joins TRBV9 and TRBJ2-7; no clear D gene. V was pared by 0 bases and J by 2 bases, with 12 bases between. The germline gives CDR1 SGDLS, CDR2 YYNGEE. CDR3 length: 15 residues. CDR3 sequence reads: CASSVDFGAPYEQYF. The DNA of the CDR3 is TGTGCCAGCAGCGTAGATTTCGGAGCTCCCTACGAGCAGTACTTC.

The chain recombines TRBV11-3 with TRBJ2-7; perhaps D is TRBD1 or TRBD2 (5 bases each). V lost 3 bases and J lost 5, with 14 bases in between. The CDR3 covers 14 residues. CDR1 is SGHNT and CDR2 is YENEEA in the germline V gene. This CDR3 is CASSLGRSSHEQYF. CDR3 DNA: TGTGCCAGCAGCTTGGGGCGTTCTAGCCACGAGCAGTACTTC.

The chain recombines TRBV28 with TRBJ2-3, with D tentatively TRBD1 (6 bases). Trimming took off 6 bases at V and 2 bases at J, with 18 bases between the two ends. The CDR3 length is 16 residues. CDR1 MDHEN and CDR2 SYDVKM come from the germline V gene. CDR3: CASSTQGPIHTDTQYF. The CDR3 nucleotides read TGTGCCAGCAGCACGCAGGGGCCGATACACACAGATACGCAGTATTTT.

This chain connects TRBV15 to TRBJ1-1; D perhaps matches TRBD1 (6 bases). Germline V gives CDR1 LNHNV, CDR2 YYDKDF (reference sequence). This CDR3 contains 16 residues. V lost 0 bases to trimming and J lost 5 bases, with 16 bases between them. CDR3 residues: CATSRDLGRGGTEAFF. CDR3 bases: TGTGCCACCAGCAGAGATCTCGGCAGGGGAGGGACTGAAGCTTTCTTT.

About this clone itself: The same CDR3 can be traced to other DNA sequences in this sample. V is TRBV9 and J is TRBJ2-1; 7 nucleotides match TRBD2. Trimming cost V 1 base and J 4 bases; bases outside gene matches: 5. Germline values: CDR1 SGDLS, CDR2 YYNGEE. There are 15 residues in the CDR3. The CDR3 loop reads CASSVRLADYNEQFF. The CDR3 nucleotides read TGTGCCAGCAGCGTAAGGCTAGCGGATTACAATGAGCAGTTCTTC.

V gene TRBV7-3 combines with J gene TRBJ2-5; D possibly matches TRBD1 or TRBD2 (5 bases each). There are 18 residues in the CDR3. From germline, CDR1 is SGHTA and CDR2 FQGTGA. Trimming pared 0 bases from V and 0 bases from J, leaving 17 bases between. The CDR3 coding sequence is TGTGCCAGCAGCTTAACCCACGGCGGATGGGGGTACCAAGAGACCCAGTACTTC. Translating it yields CASSLTHGGWGYQETQYF.

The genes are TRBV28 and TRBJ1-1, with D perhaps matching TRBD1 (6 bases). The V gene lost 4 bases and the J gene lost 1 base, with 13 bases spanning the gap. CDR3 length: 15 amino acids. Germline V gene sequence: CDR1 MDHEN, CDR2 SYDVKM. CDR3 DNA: TGTGCCAGCAGTTGGACGGGACATAGGAACACTGAAGCTTTCTTT. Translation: CASSWTGHRNTEAFF.

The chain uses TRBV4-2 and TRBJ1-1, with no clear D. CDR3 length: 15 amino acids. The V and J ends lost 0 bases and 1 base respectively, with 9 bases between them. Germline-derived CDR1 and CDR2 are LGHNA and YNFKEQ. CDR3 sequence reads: CASSQEMHPNTEAFF. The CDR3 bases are TGTGCCAGCAGCCAAGAGATGCACCCGAACACTGAAGCTTTCTTT.

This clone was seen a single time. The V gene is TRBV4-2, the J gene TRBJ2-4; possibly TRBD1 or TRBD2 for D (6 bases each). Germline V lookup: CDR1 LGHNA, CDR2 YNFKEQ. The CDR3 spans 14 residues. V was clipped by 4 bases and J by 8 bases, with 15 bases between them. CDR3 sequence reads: CASSPIKGGYIQYF. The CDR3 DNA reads TGTGCCAGCAGCCCTATTAAGGGGGGATACATTCAGTACTTC.

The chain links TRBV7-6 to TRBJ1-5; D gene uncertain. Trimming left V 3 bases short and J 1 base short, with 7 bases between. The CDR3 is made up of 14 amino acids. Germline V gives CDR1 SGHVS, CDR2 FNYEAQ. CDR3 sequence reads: CASSFQGSNQPQHF. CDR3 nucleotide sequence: TGTGCCAGCAGCTTCCAAGGGAGCAATCAGCCCCAGCATTTT. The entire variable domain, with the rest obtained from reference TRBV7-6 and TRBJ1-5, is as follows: GAGVSQSPRYKVTKRGQDVALRCDPISGHVSLYWYRQALGQGPEFLTYFNYEAQQDKSGLPNDRFSAERPEGSISTLTIQRTEQRDSAMYRCASSFQGSNQPQHFGDGTRLSIL.

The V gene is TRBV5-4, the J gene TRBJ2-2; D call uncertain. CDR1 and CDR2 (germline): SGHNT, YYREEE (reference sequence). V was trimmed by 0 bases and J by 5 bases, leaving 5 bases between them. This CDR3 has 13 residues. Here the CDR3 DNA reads TGTGCCAGCAGCTTGGGGATTACCGGGGAGCTGTTTTTT. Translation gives CASSLGITGELFF. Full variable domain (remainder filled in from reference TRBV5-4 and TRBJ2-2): ETGVTQSPTHLIKTRGQQVTLRCSSQSGHNTVSWYQQALGQGPQFIFQYYREEENGRGNFPPRFSGLQFPNYSSELNVNALELDDSALYLCASSLGITGELFFGEGSRLTVL.